A selection of T cell receptor beta chains follows, all from one sample in a study of shared clonotypes between healthy human individuals. The assay was immunoSEQ multiplex PCR, and TCRdb's table has in-frame clones only and misses some. Among approximately 1,500,000 clones, roughly 96% were seen once, and the ten largest hold approximately 1.1%. Sequencing was done on a sample of naive CD4+ T cells sorted from blood. The receptors come from a man aged 30 to 39 in good health. Both conserved end residues are part of each CDR3. Each record gives: CDR3 protein, CDR3 DNA, V gene, D gene, J gene, clone size, CDR3 length. D genes are given only for firm matches. The size field is filled for only some rows; it gives once, few, many or a size class.

CASSDPGDEQFF TGCGCCAGCAGTGATCCGGGGGATGAGCAGTTCTTC TRBV10-1 NA TRBJ2-1 NA 12
CASGRGPSYNEQFF TGTGCCAGCGGCAGGGGGCCCTCCTACAATGAGCAGTTCTTC TRBV9 TRBD1 TRBJ2-1 NA 14
CASSIRPPITEAFF TGTGCCAGTAGTATACGGCCTCCGATCACTGAAGCTTTCTTT TRBV19 NA TRBJ1-1 NA 14
CASSLLTEQYF TGTGCCAGCAGCCTTCTGACCGAGCAGTACTTC TRBV7-2 NA TRBJ2-7 NA 11
CASSQGDSWGDEQFF TGTGCCAGCAGCCAGGGAGACTCCTGGGGTGATGAGCAGTTCTTC TRBV14 NA TRBJ2-1 NA 15
CASSRSVSSYEQYF TGTGCCAGCAGTCGATCTGTTTCTTCCTACGAGCAGTACTTC TRBV6-6 NA TRBJ2-7 NA 14
CASSLADGEQFF TGTGCCAGCAGCTTAGCGGATGGTGAGCAGTTCTTC TRBV11-3 NA TRBJ2-1 NA 12
CASSSEYRQGSYEQYF TGTGCCAGCAGTTCCGAATACCGACAGGGGAGCTACGAGCAGTACTTC TRBV28 TRBD1 TRBJ2-7 NA 16
CASTSTGRVYEQFF TGTGCCAGCACCTCGACAGGACGGGTATATGAGCAGTTCTTC TRBV5-6 NA TRBJ2-1 NA 14
CASSPRLRTSTIKETQYF TGTGCCAGCAGCCCACGATTAAGGACTAGTACTATAAAAGAGACCCAGTACTTC TRBV7-7 TRBD2 TRBJ2-5 NA 18
CASSVRGTDTQYF TGTGCCAGCAGCGTCCGAGGCACAGATACGCAGTATTTT TRBV9 NA TRBJ2-3 NA 13
CASSLGRLNQPQHF TGTGCCAGCAGCTTAGGACGGCTCAATCAGCCCCAGCATTTT TRBV7-2 NA TRBJ1-5 NA 14
CASTPTGVYNEQFF TGTGCCAGTACCCCGACAGGCGTCTACAATGAGCAGTTCTTC TRBV19 NA TRBJ2-1 once 14
CASSHSANNEQFF TGTGCCAGCAGCCACTCGGCTAACAATGAGCAGTTCTTC TRBV5-4 NA TRBJ2-1 NA 13